Below are 13 T cell receptor beta chains sequenced from a single sample in a study of blood T cell repertoires in COVID-19 (TCRdb year 2020). Library generation was performed with the immunoSEQ multiplex PCR assay. Entries here come from immuneACCESS through TCRdb and include only in-frame sequences with V and J called. Some clones fail to appear in such tables; in the studies checked, an unresolved V gene covers under half of the shortfall, and the cause of the remainder is unknown. The sample profile shows tens of thousands of clones; roughly four fifths of them were found once. The ten most abundant clones make up roughly 15% of the sample. The sample taken for sequencing was peripheral blood. Receptor source: a man in his 70s with active or convalescent COVID-19.

The chain has TRBV19 and TRBJ1-2, with TRBD1 matching 7 bases. Germline CDR1 LNHDA, CDR2 SQIVND (reference sequence). The CDR3 has 13 residues. V lost 7 bases, J lost 2 bases, and 4 bases stayed unmatched. The CDR3 is CASKRGRNYGYTF. CDR3 DNA: TGTGCCAGTAAAAGGGGGCGCAACTATGGCTACACCTTC.

V usage is TRBV11-1 and J usage is TRBJ2-4, with 7 bases that match TRBD1. The CDR3 runs 16 residues. Germline loops: CDR1 SGHAT, CDR2 FQDESV (reference sequence). With V trimmed by 5 bases and J by 6 bases, 13 bases remained unmatched. The CDR3 here is CASSTQPGTVPNIQYF. The CDR3 DNA reads TGTGCCAGCAGCACCCAACCCGGGACAGTACCAAACATTCAGTACTTC.

This chain uses TRBV28 with TRBJ1-4, with 8 bases identical to TRBD1. CDR1 is MDHEN and CDR2 is SYDVKM in the germline V gene. The CDR3 spans 16 residues. V lost 2 bases and J lost 8; bases outside the gene matches: 10. The CDR3 DNA reads as TGTGCCAGCAGTTTAAGTGAGACAGGGGAACGCGAAAAACTGTTTTTT. Encoded protein: CASSLSETGEREKLFF. Filled out from reference TRBV28 and TRBJ1-4, the complete variable domain reads DVKVTQSSRYLVKRTGEKVFLECVQDMDHENMFWYRQDPGLGLRLIYFSYDVKMKEKGDIPEGYSVSREKKERFSLILESASTNQTSMYLCASSLSETGEREKLFFGSGTQLSVL.

The CDR3 DNA reads as TGTGCCAGTAAGGACAACCTCAGCAATCAGCCCCAGCATTTT. It codes for CASKDNLSNQPQHF. The rearrangement joins TRBV19 to TRBJ1-5; a weak D match, TRBD1 (5 bases). V was shortened by 7 bases and J by 1 base, with 11 bases between the two germline ends. This CDR3 has 14 residues. The germline V gene encodes CDR1 LNHDA and CDR2 SQIVND (reference sequence).

The CDR3 DNA reads as TGCGCCAGCAGTTTTTACCCGGGACAGGGAAATGGCAATCAGCCCCAGCATTTT. Amino acids: CASSFYPGQGNGNQPQHF. V gene TRBV10-1 combines with J gene TRBJ1-5, with 9 positions matching TRBD1. The CDR3 is 18 residues long. Germline trimming cut 5 bases from V and 2 bases from J; bases unmatched to any gene: 13. Germline lookup yields CDR1 WNHNN and CDR2 SYGVQD (reference sequence).

This chain uses TRBV7-9 with TRBJ2-5; D is perhaps TRBD2 (6 bases). V lost 5 bases to trimming and J lost 3 bases, with 16 bases between them. The length of the CDR3 is 15 residues. Germline loops: CDR1 SEHNR, CDR2 FQNEAQ (reference sequence). The CDR3 DNA follows: TGTGCCAGCAGCCCCCCGGGACTGGGAAAAGAGACCCAGTACTTC. Amino acids: CASSPPGLGKETQYF. Full variable domain (remainder filled in from reference TRBV7-9 and TRBJ2-5): DTGVSQNPRHKITKRGQNVTFRCDPISEHNRLYWYRQTLGQGPEFLTYFQNEAQLEKSRLLSDRFSAERPKGSFSTLEIQRTEQGDSAMYLCASSPPGLGKETQYFGPGTRLLVL.

The chain links TRBV6-6 to TRBJ2-2, with unresolved D. The CDR3 has 14 amino acids. V lost 2 bases and J 0 bases, leaving 4 bases between the germline ends. Germline V gene sequence: CDR1 MNHNY, CDR2 SVGAGI (reference sequence). The CDR3 sequence is CASSYLANTGELFF. CDR3 DNA: TGTGCCAGCAGTTACCTAGCGAACACCGGGGAGCTGTTTTTT.

The V call is TRBV5-1, the J call TRBJ2-1; perhaps TRBD2 as D (7 bases). This CDR3 has 14 amino acids. V was pared by 3 bases and J by 10 bases, with 17 bases between. Germline assignment: CDR1 SGHRS and CDR2 YFSETQ. The CDR3 coding sequence is TGCGCCAGCAGCTCGTCTCGGGGGGCGGGCGAGCAGTTCTTC. Its protein is CASSSSRGAGEQFF. The full variable domain, its missing parts supplied by reference TRBV5-1 and TRBJ2-1, is KAGVTQTPRYLIKTRGQQVTLSCSPISGHRSVSWYQQTPGQGLQFLFEYFSETQRNKGNFPGRFSGRQFSNSRSEMNVSTLELGDSALYLCASSSSRGAGEQFFGPGTRLTVL.

Only one count was recorded for this clone. The chain uses TRBV7-9 and TRBJ2-7, with TRBD2 matching 8 bases. Trimming at V came to 5 bases and at J to 2 bases, leaving 8 bases not matched to a gene. Germline CDR1 is SEHNR and CDR2 is FQNEAQ (reference sequence). This CDR3 comprises 15 residues. The CDR3 DNA is TGTGCCAGCAGCCTCCCGGGGGGGACCACCTACGAGCAGTACTTC. Encoded protein: CASSLPGGTTYEQYF.

The chain employs TRBV10-2 and TRBJ2-5; 7 positions match TRBD2. CDR1 is WSHSY, CDR2 SAAADI, per germline. Trimming at V came to 7 bases and at J to 5 bases, leaving 10 bases not matched to a gene. CDR3 length: 14 residues. CDR3 DNA: TGCGCCAGCACAGGACAAGCGGGGATGGAGACCCAGTACTTC. Its protein product is CASTGQAGMETQYF.

Points on this clone: At one end, the junction sequence differs from germline, possibly due to a read error. The chain's CDR3 is CASSEPNYPAGF. The CDR3 coding sequence is TGTGCCAGCAGTGAACCCAACTACCCGGCGGGCTTC. This chain uses TRBV2 with TRBJ2-7, with a possible D match to TRBD2 (5 bases). The CDR3 is made up of 12 amino acids. The V gene's germline CDR1 is SNHLY and CDR2 FYNNEI.

The chain links TRBV28 to TRBJ2-2; 9 bases are a match to TRBD1. The V segment lost 6 bases and the J segment 4 bases; nucleotides outside the gene matches: 6. Germline CDR1 and CDR2: MDHEN and SYDVKM. CDR3 length: 15 amino acids. Here the CDR3 reads CASSPQGAATGELFF. The CDR3 coding sequence is TGTGCCAGCAGCCCACAGGGGGCGGCCACCGGGGAGCTGTTTTTT.

The rearrangement joins TRBV6-2 or TRBV6-3 to TRBJ2-3; 11 bases map to TRBD1. Looked up from germline, CDR1 is MNHEY and CDR2 is SVGEGT. The length of the CDR3 is 18 residues. Trimming at V came to 2 bases and at J to 7 bases, leaving 14 bases not matched to a gene. CDR3 sequence (DNA): TGTGCCAGCAGTTACCCTATAAAGGACAGGGGGCGTGGATATACGCAGTATTTT. Translating it yields CASSYPIKDRGRGYTQYF.